This passage covers 8 T cell receptor beta chains from one sample sequenced in a study of T cell responses to AZD1222 COVID-19 vaccine. Produced via immunoSEQ multiplex PCR; TCRdb's table is partial and in-frame only. The repertoire holds about 130,000 clones, with about 92% as singletons. Sequences were derived from peripheral blood, sampled on day 0 of AZD1222 vaccination. The receptors were sampled from an adult in good health.

The CDR3 sequence is CASSLNYVSSYNSPLHF. CDR3 nucleotide sequence: TGTGCCAGCAGCTTGAACTACGTCTCCTCCTATAATTCACCCCTCCACTTT. V usage is TRBV7-8 and J usage is TRBJ1-6; D is undetermined. The CDR3 runs to 17 residues. CDR1 is SGHVS and CDR2 is FQNEAQ in the germline V gene. Trimming removed 3 bases from V and 0 bases from J, with 12 bases in between.

The J gene is TRBJ1-1, the V gene TRBV24-1; 8 nucleotides line up with TRBD1. In germline, CDR1 is KGHDR, CDR2 SFDVKD. CDR3 length: 16 amino acids. V lost 5 bases, J lost 0 bases, and 7 bases stayed unmatched. The CDR3, as DNA: TGTGCCACCAGTGCCACGCGACAGGGGATGAACACTGAAGCTTTCTTT. Translating it yields CATSATRQGMNTEAFF.

The rearrangement links TRBV6-5 to TRBJ1-5; 7 nucleotides match TRBD1. With V trimmed by 6 bases and J by 5 bases, 1 base remained unmatched. Germline V gene data show CDR1 as MNHEY and CDR2 as SVGAGI. The CDR3 runs to 12 residues. This CDR3 reads CASRQGYQPQHF. The CDR3 DNA is TGTGCCAGCAGACAGGGGTATCAGCCCCAGCATTTT.

This chain joins TRBV9 and TRBJ1-6; D is uncertain. Germline CDR1 SGDLS, CDR2 YYNGEE. The V gene lost 1 base and the J gene lost 0 bases, with 8 bases spanning the gap. This CDR3 has 16 residues. Written as DNA, the CDR3 is TGTGCCAGCAGCGTAAGTGAGCCCTCCTATAATTCACCCCTCCACTTT. Amino acids: CASSVSEPSYNSPLHF.

This chain connects TRBV4-3 to TRBJ2-3; 8 nucleotides align to TRBD2. Germline assignment: CDR1 LGHNA and CDR2 YSLEER. The ends lost 2 bases at V and 2 bases at J; junction bases unmatched: 3. This CDR3 region has 15 residues. This chain's CDR3 is CASSQTSGYTDTQYF. As DNA, the CDR3 is TGCGCCAGCAGCCAAACTAGCGGCTACACAGATACGCAGTATTTT.

The chain is built from TRBV4-2 and TRBJ2-5; 9 nucleotides agree with TRBD1. J was trimmed by 7 bases and V by 5 bases; bases with no gene match: 11. Germline V lookup: CDR1 LGHNA, CDR2 YNFKEQ. CDR3 size: 15 residues. The CDR3, as DNA: TGTGCCAGCAGCACAGGACAGGGGACCCCCGGGACCCAGTACTTC. This sequence encodes CASSTGQGTPGTQYF.

The V gene is TRBV19, the J gene TRBJ1-5; TRBD1 aligns across 7 bases. CDR3 length equals 15 residues. Germline assignment: CDR1 LNHDA and CDR2 SQIVND (reference sequence). After removal of 5 bases from V and 6 bases from J, the junction contained 10 bases not matched to a gene. CDR3 amino acids: CASSQGRGLGQPQHF. The CDR3 DNA sequence: TGTGCCAGTAGTCAAGGTAGGGGGCTTGGTCAGCCCCAGCATTTT.

This chain links TRBV9 with TRBJ2-1; 15 nucleotides agree with TRBD2. Germline-derived CDR1 and CDR2 are SGDLS and YYNGEE. The junction had 8 bases not matched to a gene; V was cut back by 0 bases and J by 4 bases. The CDR3 contains 19 residues. CDR3 nucleotide sequence: TGTGCCAGCAGCGTAGGTTCCCTAGGGACTAGCGGGGGGTACAATGAGCAGTTCTTC. Protein sequence: CASSVGSLGTSGGYNEQFF.